This T cell receptor (beta chain) is drawn from a study of T-cell memory formation after mild COVID-19. Background on the study: Most TCR clusters belonged to a single donor.

5'RACE with constant-segment primers built TCRalpha and TCRbeta cDNA libraries with UMIs. TCRdb re-derived calls from the 5' RACE reads in MiXCR, one entry per CDR3 protein. The repertoire includes some 410,000 distinct CDR3 sequences, around a quarter of them detected once, and less than 15% sits in the top ten. General study points: Some SARS-CoV-2-responding clones were already detected in memory before infection. The study found balanced CD4/CD8 in clones contracting day 15 to 85 and a CD4+ lean in later expanders.

The germline V gene encodes CDR1 DFQATT and CDR2 SNEGSKA (reference sequence). The CDR3 covers 15 residues. After removal of 6 bases from V and 4 bases from J, the junction contained 8 bases not matched to a gene. This clonotype was seen only a few times. Antigen unknown. The TCR comes from an adult woman who had mild COVID-19 (a few samples of this study predate the infection). Cell type and time point are not known. This chain connects TRBV20-1 to TRBJ2-3; 12 bases are a match to TRBD2. The sample consisted of PBMCs or a T cell subset sorted from them (not recorded which). The CDR3 region is CSADRTSGTADTQYF. The CDR3, as DNA: TGCAGTGCCGACCGGACTAGCGGGACGGCAGATACGCAGTATTTT.